Shown below are 15 T cell receptor beta chains from a single sample sequenced in a study of neurological immune-mediated disorders. TCRdb re-called the 5' RACE reads with MiXCR, one entry per CDR3 protein. The sample records 80,000 to 95,000 distinct CDR3 sequences, around 3.6% being singletons. Sample: PBMCs. Source of these receptors: a woman between 45 and 65 years old with multiple sclerosis.

In this sample, this clonotype turned up many times. This rearrangement joins TRBV2 to TRBJ1-5; weak D call: TRBD1 (5 bases). CDR1 is SNHLY and CDR2 is FYNNEI in the germline V gene. The CDR3 has 14 amino acids. The ends were cut back, 5 bases at V and 7 bases at J, with 15 bases in the middle. CDR3: CASSSPTGDQPQHF. The CDR3 DNA reads as TGTGCCAGCAGTTCCCCCACCGGGGACCAGCCCCAGCATTTT.

This clonotype has at least ten counts. The CDR3 DNA follows: TGTGCCAGCAGCTCCAGGGATAACACTGAAGCTTTCTTT. Residues: CASSSRDNTEAFF. The chain couples TRBV9 to TRBJ1-1; possibly TRBD1 for D (5 bases). V shed 4 bases and J shed 2 bases, with 9 bases lying between them. This CDR3 comprises 13 residues. CDR1 and CDR2 from the germline V gene are SGDLS and YYNGEE.

This clonotype was observed many times. V usage is TRBV27 and J usage is TRBJ1-5; D gene uncertain. CDR1 MNHEY and CDR2 SMNVEV come from the germline V gene (reference sequence). CDR3 length: 14 residues. V was pared by 4 bases and J by 4 bases, with 11 bases between. CDR3 bases: TGTGCCAGCAGTTACAGTACACGGAATCAGCCCCAGCATTTT. Its protein is CASSYSTRNQPQHF.

This clonotype has a count of ten or more. V and J are TRBV12-3 or TRBV12-4 and TRBJ1-2; D is perhaps TRBD1 (5 bases). The CDR3 sequence is 12 residues long. V lost 2 bases and J 6 bases, leaving 7 bases between the germline ends. This CDR3 reads CASSLRRDGYTF. The CDR3 bases are TGTGCCAGCAGTTTACGCAGGGATGGCTACACCTTC.

In this sample, this clonotype turned up many times. The rearrangement uses TRBV7-9 and TRBJ1-1; D not certain. Trimming removed 1 base at V and 6 bases at J, with 3 bases between. CDR1 is SEHNR and CDR2 is FQNEAQ in the germline V gene (reference sequence). The CDR3 runs to 11 residues. CDR3 DNA: TGTGCCAGCAGCTTAGTTCCTGAAGCTTTCTTT. Translating gives CASSLVPEAFF.

This clonotype was detected ten times or more. The chain links TRBV5-6 to TRBJ2-5; TRBD1 is a possible D gene (5 bases). There are 11 residues in the CDR3. Trimming left V 1 base short and J 7 bases short, with 5 bases between. The germline V gene has CDR1 SGHDT and CDR2 YYEEEE. The CDR3, as DNA: TGTGCCAGCAGCTTGAGGGGGACCCAGTACTTC. This encodes CASSLRGTQYF.

This clonotype was detected ten times or more. V usage is TRBV20-1 and J usage is TRBJ2-7, with D unresolved. V was trimmed by 0 bases and J by 2 bases, leaving 8 bases between them. The CDR3 contains 13 residues. Germline CDR1 is DFQATT and CDR2 is SNEGSKA (reference sequence). In DNA form, the CDR3 reads TGCAGTGCTAGAGAGCCCCCCGCCTACGAGCAGTACTTC. It codes for CSAREPPAYEQYF.

This clonotype came up many times. The chain uses TRBV9 and TRBJ1-2; TRBD1 matches 10 bases. The germline V gene encodes CDR1 SGDLS and CDR2 YYNGEE. Trimming cost V 0 bases and J 7 bases; bases outside gene matches: 3. The CDR3 runs 14 residues. DNA for the CDR3: TGTGCCAGCAGCGTAGGACAGGGGGCTGGTGGCTACACCTTC. It yields the protein CASSVGQGAGGYTF.

This clonotype was observed many times. The rearrangement links TRBV6-5 to TRBJ1-3; D call uncertain. V gave up 10 bases and J gave up 0 bases, with 10 bases separating them. This CDR3 is 13 amino acids long. Looked up from germline, CDR1 is MNHEY and CDR2 is SVGAGI. CDR3 sequence: CATGYSSGNTIYF. CDR3 nucleotide sequence: TGTGCCACCGGTTACAGCTCTGGAAACACCATATATTTT.

This clonotype was counted many times. The chain has TRBV20-1 and TRBJ2-5, with 9 bases lining up with TRBD1. This CDR3 region has 14 residues. The V segment lost 3 bases and the J segment 5 bases; nucleotides outside the gene matches: 7. Germline CDR1 DFQATT, CDR2 SNEGSKA (reference sequence). This chain's CDR3 is CSASVTGGSETQYF. CDR3 DNA sequence: TGCAGTGCTAGTGTGACAGGGGGATCGGAGACCCAGTACTTC.

This clonotype appeared many times. This sequence joins TRBV12-3 or TRBV12-4 and TRBJ2-3; 11 nucleotides agree with TRBD2. This CDR3 has 17 amino acids. V was pared by 6 bases and J by 0 bases, with 8 bases of the junction left unmatched. CDR3 DNA: TGTGCCAGCAGCTCCCCTAGCGGGGGGTTTAGCACAGATACGCAGTATTTT. Protein: CASSSPSGGFSTDTQYF.

This clonotype was seen repeatedly, ten times or more. The chain joins TRBV20-1 to TRBJ1-2; the D gene is possibly TRBD1 (6 bases). V was clipped by 4 bases and J by 8 bases, with 17 bases between them. Germline assignment: CDR1 DFQATT and CDR2 SNEGSKA (reference sequence). CDR3 length: 13 residues. CDR3 sequence (DNA): TGCAGTGCTACGTTGGGGGGCGGTAGGGGCTACACCTTC. As protein: CSATLGGGRGYTF.

A word on this clonotype: Since no conserved phenylalanine or tryptophan closes the CDR3, a read error is the likely cause. The rearrangement links TRBV5-1 to TRBJ2-1, with a weak D call TRBD2 (6 bases). Germline-derived CDR1 and CDR2 are SGHRS and YFSETQ. Between the trimmed V and J ends, which lost 4 bases and 11 bases, there was a span of 22 bases. CDR3 length: 15 residues. The CDR3 region has the DNA TGCGCCAGCAGCCCCCCCGGGACTCATGGGGGGAAGCAGTTCTTA. Protein sequence: CASSPPGTHGGKQFL.

The sample holds many counts of this clonotype. The chain combines TRBV10-2 with TRBJ2-3; perhaps TRBD2 as D (6 bases). Germline CDR1 and CDR2: WSHSY and SAAADI. The CDR3 consists of 16 residues. Trimming took off 4 bases at V and 4 bases at J, with 18 bases between the two ends. In DNA, the CDR3 is TGCGCCAGCAGTGTGGGCAGACTAGTAATCCCAGATACGCAGTATTTT. Translation: CASSVGRLVIPDTQYF.

This clonotype was counted many times. The chain links TRBV7-2 to TRBJ1-2; unclear D gene. This CDR3 region has 13 residues. V was shortened by 2 bases and J by 8 bases, with 12 bases between the two germline ends. Germline values: CDR1 SGHTA, CDR2 FQGNSA. CDR3 loop: CASSLLARRGYTF. In nucleotides, the CDR3 is TGTGCCAGCAGCTTACTGGCCAGAAGGGGCTACACCTTC.